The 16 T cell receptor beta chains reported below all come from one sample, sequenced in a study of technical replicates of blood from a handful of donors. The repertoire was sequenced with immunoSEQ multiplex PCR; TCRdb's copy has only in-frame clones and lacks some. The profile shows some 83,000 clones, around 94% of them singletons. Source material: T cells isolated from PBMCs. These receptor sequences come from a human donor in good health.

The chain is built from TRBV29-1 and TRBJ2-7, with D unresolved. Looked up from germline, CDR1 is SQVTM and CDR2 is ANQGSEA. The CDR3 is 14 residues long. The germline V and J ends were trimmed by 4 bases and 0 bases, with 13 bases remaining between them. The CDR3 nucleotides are TGCAGCGTTGGTCTAAGCCTTAGCTCCTACGAGCAGTACTTC. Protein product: CSVGLSLSSYEQYF.

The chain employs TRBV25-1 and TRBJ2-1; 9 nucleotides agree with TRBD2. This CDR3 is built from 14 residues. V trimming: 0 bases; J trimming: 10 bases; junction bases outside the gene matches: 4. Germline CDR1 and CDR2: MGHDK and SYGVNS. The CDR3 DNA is TGTGCCAGCAGTGAATATGGCGGGGGGGGCGAGCAGTTCTTC. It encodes CASSEYGGGGEQFF.

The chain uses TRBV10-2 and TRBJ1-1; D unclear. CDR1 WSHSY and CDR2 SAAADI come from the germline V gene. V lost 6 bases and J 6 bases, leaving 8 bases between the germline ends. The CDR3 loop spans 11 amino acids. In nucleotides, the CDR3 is TGCGCCAGCAGCTTTCAGTCTGAAGCTTTCTTT. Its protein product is CASSFQSEAFF.

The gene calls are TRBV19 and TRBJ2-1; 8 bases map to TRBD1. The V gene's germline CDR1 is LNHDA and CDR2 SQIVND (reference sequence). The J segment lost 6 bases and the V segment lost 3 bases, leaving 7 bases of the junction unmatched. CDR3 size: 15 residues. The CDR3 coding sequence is TGTGCCAGTAGTATTGGACAGGGTTCTACCAATGAGCAGTTCTTC. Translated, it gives CASSIGQGSTNEQFF.

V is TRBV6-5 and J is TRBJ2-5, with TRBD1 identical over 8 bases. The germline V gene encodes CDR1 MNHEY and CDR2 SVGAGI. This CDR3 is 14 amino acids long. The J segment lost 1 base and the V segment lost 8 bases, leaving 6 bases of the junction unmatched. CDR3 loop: CASGSRGLQETQYF. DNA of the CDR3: TGTGCCAGCGGCTCCAGGGGGCTCCAAGAGACCCAGTACTTC.

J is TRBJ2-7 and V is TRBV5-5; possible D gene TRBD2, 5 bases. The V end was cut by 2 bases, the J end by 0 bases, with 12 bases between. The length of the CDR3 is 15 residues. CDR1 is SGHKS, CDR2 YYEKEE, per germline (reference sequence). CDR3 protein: CASSFSSRGSYEQYF. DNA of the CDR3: TGTGCCAGCAGCTTCAGTTCCCGGGGCTCCTACGAGCAGTACTTC. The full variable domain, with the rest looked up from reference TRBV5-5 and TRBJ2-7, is DAGVTQSPTHLIKTRGQQVTLRCSPISGHKSVSWYQQVLGQGPQFIFQYYEKEERGRGNFPDRFSARQFPNYSSELNVNALLLGDSALYLCASSFSSRGSYEQYFGPGTRLTVT.

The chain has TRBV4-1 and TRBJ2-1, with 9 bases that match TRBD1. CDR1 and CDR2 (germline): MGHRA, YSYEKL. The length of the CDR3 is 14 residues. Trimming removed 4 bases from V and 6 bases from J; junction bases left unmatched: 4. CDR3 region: CASSPDRGSNEQFF. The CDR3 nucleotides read TGCGCCAGCAGCCCGGACAGGGGATCCAATGAGCAGTTCTTC.

The CDR3 is CASSELGEETQYF. CDR3 DNA: TGTGCCAGCAGTGAATTAGGGGAAGAGACCCAGTACTTC. V usage is TRBV25-1 and J usage is TRBJ2-5, with D possibly TRBD1 on 5 matching bases. The V and J ends lost 1 base and 3 bases respectively, with 6 bases between them. CDR1 MGHDK and CDR2 SYGVNS come from the germline V gene. The CDR3 consists of 13 residues.

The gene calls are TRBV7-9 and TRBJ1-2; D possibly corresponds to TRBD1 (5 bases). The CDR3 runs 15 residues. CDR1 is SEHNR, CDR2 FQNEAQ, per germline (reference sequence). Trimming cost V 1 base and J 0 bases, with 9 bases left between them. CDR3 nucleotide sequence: TGTGCCAGCAGCTTAGGGGGCTTATCTAACTATGGCTACACCTTC. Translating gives CASSLGGLSNYGYTF.

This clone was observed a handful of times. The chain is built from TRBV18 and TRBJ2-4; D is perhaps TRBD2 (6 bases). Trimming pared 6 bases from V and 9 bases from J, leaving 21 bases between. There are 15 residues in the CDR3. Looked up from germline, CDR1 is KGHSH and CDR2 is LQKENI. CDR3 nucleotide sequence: TGTGCCAGCTCGCCTTACGGGACTCTCGAAAGCATTCAGTACTTC. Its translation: CASSPYGTLESIQYF.

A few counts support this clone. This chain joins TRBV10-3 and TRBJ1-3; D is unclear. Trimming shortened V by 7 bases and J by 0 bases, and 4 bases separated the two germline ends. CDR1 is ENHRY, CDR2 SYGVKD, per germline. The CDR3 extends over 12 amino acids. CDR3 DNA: TGTGCCATCACCAGCTCTGGAAACACCATATATTTT. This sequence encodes CAITSSGNTIYF.

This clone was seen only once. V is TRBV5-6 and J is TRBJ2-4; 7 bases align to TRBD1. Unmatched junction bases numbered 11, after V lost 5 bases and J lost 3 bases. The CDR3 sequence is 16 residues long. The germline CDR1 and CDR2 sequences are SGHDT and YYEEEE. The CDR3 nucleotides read TGTGCCAGCAGTTTCTGGGACAGTCGTGGCAAAAACATTCAGTACTTC. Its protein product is CASSFWDSRGKNIQYF.

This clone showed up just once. Here the CDR3 reads CATRVYYGYTF. CDR3 in DNA: TGTGCCACCCGGGTCTACTATGGCTACACCTTC. This rearrangement joins TRBV19 to TRBJ1-2; D call uncertain. The CDR3 consists of 11 residues. With 10 bases removed from V and 3 bases from J, the gap between germline ends came to 9 bases. CDR1 and CDR2 from the germline V gene are LNHDA and SQIVND (reference sequence).

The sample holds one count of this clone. The CDR3 bases are TGTGCCAGCAGTCGTTCAACAGGGCCGACGTACGAGCAGTACTTC. It translates to CASSRSTGPTYEQYF. The V gene is TRBV6-5, the J gene TRBJ2-7; D is possibly TRBD1 (6 bases). Trimming took off 5 bases at V and 4 bases at J, with 18 bases between the two ends. This CDR3 is 15 amino acids long. Germline CDR1 reads MNHEY; CDR2 reads SVGAGI.

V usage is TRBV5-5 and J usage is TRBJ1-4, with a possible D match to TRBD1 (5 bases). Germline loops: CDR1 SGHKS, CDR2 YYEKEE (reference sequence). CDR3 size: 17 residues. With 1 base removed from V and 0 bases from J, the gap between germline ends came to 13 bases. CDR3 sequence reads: CASSLLVIGATNEKLFF. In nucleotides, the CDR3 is TGTGCCAGCAGCTTGTTAGTTATAGGGGCAACTAATGAAAAACTGTTTTTT. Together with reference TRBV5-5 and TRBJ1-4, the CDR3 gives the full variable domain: DAGVTQSPTHLIKTRGQQVTLRCSPISGHKSVSWYQQVLGQGPQFIFQYYEKEERGRGNFPDRFSARQFPNYSSELNVNALLLGDSALYLCASSLLVIGATNEKLFFGSGTQLSVL.

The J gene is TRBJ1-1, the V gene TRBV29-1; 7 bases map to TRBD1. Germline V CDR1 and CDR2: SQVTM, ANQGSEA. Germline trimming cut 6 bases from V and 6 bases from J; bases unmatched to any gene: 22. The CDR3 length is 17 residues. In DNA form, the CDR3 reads TGCAGCGTCGCCTTCCTCGGGACAGTCAGAAATGGCGCTGAAGCTTTCTTT. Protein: CSVAFLGTVRNGAEAFF.